The sequence of this TCR beta chain was determined in a study of identical twins. General study findings and limits: Conclusions came from cross-sectional statistical analysis, not from following the same donors. Cord blood's abundant beta clonotypes had fewer insertions, unlike memory repertoires. Beta out-of-frame sequences showed weaker excess twin sharing. Because invariant MAIT and iNKT cells could be present, zero-insertion analyses could be partly confounded.

TCRdb independently ran MiXCR on the 5' RACE reads; one entry per CDR3 protein. The sample includes about 300,000 distinct CDR3 sequences, 9% to 15% of them seen just once. The germline CDR1 and CDR2 sequences are MNHEY and SMNVEV (reference sequence). V was shortened by 8 bases and J by 2 bases, with 7 bases between the two germline ends. The CDR3 length is 11 residues. Note on this clonotype: What it recognizes is unknown.

The same specimen was also included in a second study, on yellow fever vaccine responses in identical twins.

The TCR was taken from a woman aged 18-35 years in good health. Sequenced sample: CD8+ T cells sorted from blood. The rearrangement joins TRBV27 to TRBJ2-7; D is uncertain. CDR3 DNA sequence: TGTGCCAGCCTTGGGGCCTACGAGCAGTACGTC. It is translated as CASLGAYEQYV.